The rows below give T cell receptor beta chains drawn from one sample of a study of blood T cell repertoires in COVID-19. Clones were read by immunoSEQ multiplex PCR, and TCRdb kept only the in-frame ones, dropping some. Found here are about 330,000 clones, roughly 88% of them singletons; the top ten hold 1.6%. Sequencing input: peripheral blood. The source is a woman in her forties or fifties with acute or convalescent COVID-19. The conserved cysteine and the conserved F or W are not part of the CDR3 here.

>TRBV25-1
ASSEFGGGRRLDTEAF
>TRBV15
ATVGPSTDTQY
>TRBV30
ALGQGGNQPQH
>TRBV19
ASSKGLPTDTQY
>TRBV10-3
AISEGAGGSV
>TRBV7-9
ASSFNKNTEAF
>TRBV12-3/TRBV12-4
ASTLTGSQY
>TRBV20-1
SASKRDRYNEQF
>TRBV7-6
ASSPRSSGANVLT
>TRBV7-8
ASSRTTGGTEAF
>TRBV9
ASSVTGGDYYGYT
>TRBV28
ASSLWEQGQPQTKTYEQY
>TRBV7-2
ASSLRTDRGQGNEQF
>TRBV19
ASRTSASYEQY
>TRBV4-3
ASSQEPAGGSNTDTQY
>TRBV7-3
ASSLSTGGTGELF
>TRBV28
ASNRGVNYGYT
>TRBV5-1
ASSWSNTDTQY
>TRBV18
ASSPGTVAYEKLF
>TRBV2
ASSAADLSFNQPQH
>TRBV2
ASISGVGTEAF
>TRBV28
ASRNRLTKNTEAF
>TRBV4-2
ASSQESSGASNEKLF
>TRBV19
ASSISHRGITEAF
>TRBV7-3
ASSLTRGLADSSYNEQF
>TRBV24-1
ATSDVTSGRFDEQF
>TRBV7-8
ASSRASGRSENIQY
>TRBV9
ASSVDLGLAGSYNEQF
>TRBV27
ASSLVAGPPHEQY
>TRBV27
ASSSLAAGYNEQF
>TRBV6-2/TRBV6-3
ASSPLPGQGNTEAF
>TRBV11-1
ASSLTQPGTSGRY
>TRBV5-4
ASSLTRDRGYGYT
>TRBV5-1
ASSLFSLNTGELF
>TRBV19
ASILRTEAF
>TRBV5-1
ASSFLDRGISGELF
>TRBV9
ASSVYGSSTDTQY